This T cell receptor (beta chain) was sequenced during a study of blood T cell repertoires in COVID-19. Looking at the study overall: Sites in the United States, Italy and Spain provided acute and convalescent COVID-19 samples.

With 5 bases removed from V and 1 base from J, the gap between germline ends came to 10 bases. Germline lookup yields CDR1 SGHTA and CDR2 FQGTGA. This CDR3 spans 14 amino acids. Sequencing used immunoSEQ multiplex PCR; TCRdb keeps in-frame clones, though not all of them. The sample has 55,000 to 80,000 clones, roughly 74% seen once. The source is a woman older than 75 with acute or convalescent COVID-19. This chain links TRBV7-3 with TRBJ2-3; maybe TRBD1 (6 bases). Sequenced input: peripheral blood. The CDR3, as DNA: TGTGCCAGCAGCCCCAGGGGAGGCACAGATACGCAGTATTTT. This sequence encodes CASSPRGGTDTQYF.